What follows are 21 T cell receptor beta chains derived from one specimen sequenced in a study of T cell responses to AZD1222 COVID-19 vaccine. The method was immunoSEQ multiplex PCR; TCRdb's version includes in-frame clones alone and lacks a portion of them. The sample has approximately 85,000 clones, 65% to 90% seen once. The sample in question was peripheral blood, obtained on day 0 of AZD1222 vaccination. Receptor source: an adult in good health.

J is TRBJ2-5 and V is TRBV5-1, with D hard to call. V gave up 0 bases and J gave up 5 bases, with 17 bases separating them. The CDR3 sequence is 16 residues long. The germline CDR1 and CDR2 sequences are SGHRS and YFSETQ. The CDR3 spells CASSLDDPRGRETQYF. The CDR3 DNA sequence: TGCGCCAGCAGCTTGGATGACCCTCGTGGCCGTGAGACCCAGTACTTC.

This chain links TRBV21-1 with TRBJ2-2; TRBD1 is taken as the D call from the table, unchecked against the DNA. TRBV21-1 is a listed pseudogene. The CDR3 contains 17 residues. CDR3 sequence reads: CASSKADRGHNTGELFF. The CDR3 DNA reads TGTGCCAGCAGCAAAGCCGACAGGGGTCATAACACCGGGGAGCTGTTTTTT.

The chain links TRBV14 to TRBJ2-7, with D perhaps matching TRBD1 (6 bases). Germline V lookup: CDR1 SGHDN, CDR2 FVKESK. The CDR3 sequence is 13 residues long. V shed 4 bases and J shed 5 bases, with 12 bases lying between them. CDR3 in DNA: TGTGCCAGCAGCCCCCGGACAGCCAACGAGCAGTACTTC. Translating it yields CASSPRTANEQYF. Using reference TRBV14 and TRBJ2-7 for the parts outside the CDR3, the full variable domain is EAGVTQFPSHSVIEKGQTVTLRCDPISGHDNLYWYRRVMGKEIKFLLHFVKESKQDESGMPNNRFLAERTGGTYSTLKVQPAELEDSGVYFCASSPRTANEQYFGPGTRLTVT.

V and J are TRBV5-4 and TRBJ2-3; D is perhaps TRBD1 or TRBD2 (6 bases each). Trimming took off 2 bases at V and 4 bases at J, with 11 bases between the two ends. CDR1 is SGHNT and CDR2 is YYREEE in the germline V gene (reference sequence). This CDR3 has 14 amino acids. CDR3 in DNA: TGTGCCAGCAGCTTATCGGGGGCAGCAGATACGCAGTATTTT. Protein: CASSLSGAADTQYF.

This chain uses TRBV5-4 with TRBJ2-7; possible D gene TRBD2, 6 bases. Trimming left V 4 bases short and J 5 bases short, with 22 bases between. Germline V gene lookup returns CDR1 SGHNT and CDR2 YYREEE (reference sequence). This CDR3 has 16 residues. Here the CDR3 DNA reads TGTGCCAGCAGCCCCGATTTATCGGGAGCAGGAAACGAGCAGTACTTC. The encoded protein is CASSPDLSGAGNEQYF.

The chain employs TRBV3-1 (or the pseudogene TRBV3-2) and TRBJ2-3; 7 positions match TRBD1. V lost 2 bases, J lost 8 bases, and 4 bases stayed unmatched. CDR1 is LGHDT, CDR2 YNNKEL, per germline (reference sequence). CDR3 length: 13 amino acids. The CDR3 loop reads CASSQNRQGTQYF. The CDR3, as DNA: TGTGCCAGCAGCCAAAACCGACAGGGTACGCAGTATTTT.

The chain recombines TRBV24-1 with TRBJ2-2; tentative D call: TRBD2 (6 bases). V lost 6 bases and J 1 base, leaving 11 bases between the germline ends. Germline CDR1 reads KGHDR; CDR2 reads SFDVKD. The CDR3 runs 15 residues. CDR3 protein: CATSSASENTGELFF. DNA of the CDR3: TGTGCCACCAGTTCGGCTAGCGAGAACACCGGGGAGCTGTTTTTT.

The rearrangement links TRBV28 to TRBJ2-1; D might be TRBD1 (5 bases). Germline lookup yields CDR1 MDHEN and CDR2 SYDVKM. CDR3 length: 12 residues. V was pared by 5 bases and J by 12 bases, with 14 bases between. The CDR3 DNA is TGTGCCAGCAGTACATCAGGGCTGGGGCAGTTCTTC. Its protein product is CASSTSGLGQFF.

The CDR3 loop reads CASSLTKNIQYF. Here the CDR3 DNA reads TGTGCCAGCAGTTTGACGAAAAACATTCAGTACTTC. The V call is TRBV12-3 or TRBV12-4, the J call TRBJ2-4; unclear D gene. Deletions cut 3 bases from V and 4 bases from J, with 4 bases between. The CDR3 has 12 amino acids.

This sequence joins TRBV5-8 and TRBJ1-1, with a tentative D call TRBD1 (5 bases). Germline V gene data show CDR1 as SGHTS and CDR2 as YDEGEE. CDR3 length equals 14 residues. V lost 2 bases to trimming and J lost 5 bases, with 13 bases between them. The CDR3 coding sequence is TGTGCCAGCAGCTTTCAGGGCGGGTTAACTGAAGCTTTCTTT. This encodes CASSFQGGLTEAFF.

The V call is TRBV5-1, the J call TRBJ2-5; D unclear. This CDR3 is 15 amino acids long. V was pared by 0 bases and J by 4 bases, with 13 bases between. The germline V gene has CDR1 SGHRS and CDR2 YFSETQ. The DNA of the CDR3 is TGCGCCAGCAGCTTGGAAGCCGGGTTCGGAGAGACCCAGTACTTC. Encoded protein: CASSLEAGFGETQYF.

This clone was seen a single time. The chain combines TRBV29-1 with TRBJ1-2, with 8 bases that match TRBD1. The J segment lost 1 base and the V segment lost 7 bases, leaving 5 bases of the junction unmatched. CDR1 and CDR2 (germline): SQVTM, ANQGSEA. The CDR3 sequence is 13 residues long. The CDR3, as DNA: TGCAGCGCCACACAGGGGGGTAACTATGGCTACACCTTC. Its protein product is CSATQGGNYGYTF.

This chain uses TRBV19 with TRBJ1-2, with unresolved D. CDR3 length equals 14 residues. Germline CDR1 reads LNHDA; CDR2 reads SQIVND (reference sequence). V was pared by 2 bases and J by 3 bases, with 10 bases between. For the CDR3, the DNA is TGTGCCAGTAGTATAACAGCGAGCTACTATGGCTACACCTTC. This sequence encodes CASSITASYYGYTF.

The chain carries TRBV23-1 and TRBJ2-3; the D gene is possibly TRBD1 (5 bases). TRBV23-1 is identified as an open reading frame with a role that is uncertain. There are 16 residues in the CDR3. V lost 6 bases, J lost 3 bases, and 19 bases lay in between. This chain's CDR3 is CASSYGPSDRTDTQYF. The CDR3 DNA follows: TGCGCCAGCAGCTACGGCCCCTCTGACAGAACAGATACGCAGTATTTT.

In the case of this clone: The junction differs from germline at one of its ends, possibly a read error. CDR3 loop: CAISDTTSGAYNEQFF. CDR3 sequence (DNA): TGTGCCATCAGTGACACTACTAGCGGGGCCTATAATGAGCAGTTCTTC. V and J are TRBV10-3 and TRBJ2-1; TRBD2 matches at 10 bases. CDR3 length: 16 amino acids. Germline-derived CDR1 and CDR2 are ENHRY and SYGVKD.

The chain joins TRBV27 to TRBJ2-1; 8 positions agree with TRBD1. The CDR3 length is 15 residues. V gave up 5 bases and J gave up 8 bases; unmatched junction bases: 11. Per the germline V gene, CDR1 is MNHEY and CDR2 is SMNVEV (reference sequence). DNA of the CDR3: TGTGCCAGCAGTCTCACAGGGGGATCCGGGGATGAGCAGTTCTTC. This encodes CASSLTGGSGDEQFF.

This clone was counted only a few times. This chain uses TRBV2 with TRBJ2-5; D is unclear. Germline V CDR1 and CDR2: SNHLY, FYNNEI. The length of the CDR3 is 11 residues. V dropped 5 bases and J dropped 3 bases, with 4 bases sitting between them. The CDR3 DNA sequence: TGTGCCAGCAGTCGTAAAGAGACCCAGTACTTC. Its protein is CASSRKETQYF.

The chain uses TRBV30 and TRBJ1-1, with 7 positions matching TRBD1. The trim removed 4 bases at V and 8 bases at J, leaving 10 bases unmatched. The length of the CDR3 is 13 residues. Germline V gene lookup returns CDR1 GTSNPN and CDR2 SVGIG (reference sequence). The chain's CDR3 is CAWTRDRKGEAFF. CDR3 nucleotides: TGTGCCTGGACGCGGGACAGAAAGGGGGAAGCTTTCTTT.

This chain connects TRBV15 to TRBJ1-1; 7 bases are a match to TRBD1. Germline values: CDR1 LNHNV, CDR2 YYDKDF (reference sequence). V lost 6 bases, J lost 1 base, and 5 bases stayed unmatched. The CDR3 runs 14 residues. The CDR3 DNA reads TGTGCCACCAGAGCGGGACAGACGAACACTGAAGCTTTCTTT. This encodes CATRAGQTNTEAFF.

CDR3 nucleotides: TGCGCCAGCAATAGGGGCCTCCTCCCAAATTCACCCCTCCACTTT. It yields the protein CASNRGLLPNSPLHF. The chain recombines TRBV10-2 with TRBJ1-6; TRBD1 is a possible D gene (5 bases). The CDR3 has 15 residues. Germline V lookup: CDR1 WSHSY, CDR2 SAAADI. Trimming shortened V by 7 bases and J by 7 bases, and 17 bases separated the two germline ends.

The rearrangement uses TRBV12-3 or TRBV12-4 and TRBJ2-1; no reliable D call. The CDR3 is 11 residues long. V was clipped by 3 bases and J by 5 bases, with 2 bases between them. The CDR3: CASSFHNEQFF. For the CDR3, the DNA is TGTGCCAGCAGTTTCCACAATGAGCAGTTCTTC.